The 4 T cell receptor beta chains listed next were all sequenced from one sample in a study of T-cell reconstitution after alpha-beta-depleted transplantation in children. Unique molecular identifiers were built into the TCRbeta library. A single record per CDR3 protein comes from TCRdb applying MiXCR to the PCR reads. The sample consists of 60,000 to 100,000 distinct CDR3 sequences, 15% to 20% of them appearing once. The starting material was PBMCs, mostly from graft donor cells, obtained 360 days after TCRalphabeta/CD19-depleted stem cell transplant. The receptors were gathered from a male patient aged 2 to 9 who had a stem cell transplant for acute lymphoblastic leukemia, so the T cells may come from the graft donor.

The V gene is TRBV5-5, the J gene TRBJ2-3; 15 nucleotides align to TRBD2. The CDR3 consists of 17 residues. Germline CDR1 and CDR2: SGHKS and YYEKEE (reference sequence). The trim removed 3 bases at V and 4 bases at J, leaving 6 bases unmatched. The CDR3 coding sequence is TGTGCCAGCAGCTCGCTGGGACTAGCGGGAGGACCAGATACGCAGTATTTT. It encodes CASSSLGLAGGPDTQYF.

The chain joins TRBV30 to TRBJ2-2, with TRBD2 identical over 8 bases. V shed 4 bases, J shed 5 bases, and the junction held 9 bases outside the gene matches. CDR3 length equals 15 residues. Germline CDR1 is GTSNPN and CDR2 is SVGIG (reference sequence). CDR3 nucleotides: TGTGCCTGGATCAACGGGAGGGCCGGGACCGGGGAGCTGTTTTTT. Amino acid sequence: CAWINGRAGTGELFF.

This clonotype was counted between two and nine times. The CDR3 DNA is TGTGCCAGCAGCCTTGGACAGGGTCGGGGAGATACGCAGTATTTT. It specifies CASSLGQGRGDTQYF. The chain carries TRBV11-2 and TRBJ2-3; the match to TRBD1 covers 8 bases. V lost 5 bases and J lost 5; bases outside the gene matches: 9. CDR3 length: 15 residues. Germline CDR1 SGHAT, CDR2 FQNNGV.

This clonotype was found many times. This sequence joins TRBV10-3 and TRBJ1-2; 9 nucleotides align to TRBD1. Unmatched junction bases numbered 11, after V lost 10 bases and J lost 2 bases. Germline V gene sequence: CDR1 ENHRY, CDR2 SYGVKD. This CDR3 region has 15 residues. The DNA of the CDR3 is TGTGCCAGCACCGGGACAGGGAATATGAACTATGGCTACACCTTC. It specifies CASTGTGNMNYGYTF.